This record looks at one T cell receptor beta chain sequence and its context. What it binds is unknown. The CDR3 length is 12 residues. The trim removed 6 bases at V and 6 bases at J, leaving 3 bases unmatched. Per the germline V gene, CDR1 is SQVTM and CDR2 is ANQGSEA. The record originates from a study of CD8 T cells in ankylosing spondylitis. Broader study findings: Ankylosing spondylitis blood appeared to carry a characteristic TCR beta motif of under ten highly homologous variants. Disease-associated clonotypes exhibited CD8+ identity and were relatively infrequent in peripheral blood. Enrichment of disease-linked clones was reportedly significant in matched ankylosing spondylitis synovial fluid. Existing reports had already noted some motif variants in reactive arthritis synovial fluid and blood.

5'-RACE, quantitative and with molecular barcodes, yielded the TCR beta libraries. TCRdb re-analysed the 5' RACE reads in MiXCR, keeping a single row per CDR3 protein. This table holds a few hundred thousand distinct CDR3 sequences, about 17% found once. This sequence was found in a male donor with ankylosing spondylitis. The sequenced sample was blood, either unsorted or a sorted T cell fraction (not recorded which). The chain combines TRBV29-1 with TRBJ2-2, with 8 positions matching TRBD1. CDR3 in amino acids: CSVLQGAGELFF. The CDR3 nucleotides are TGCAGCGTATTACAGGGGGCCGGGGAGCTGTTTTTT.